In its sample, the clone carrying this T cell receptor beta chain was seen once. It was with 60 Vbeta and 13 Jbeta primers that the PCR ran. Assay: immunoSEQ multiplex PCR; the TCRdb copy retains only in-frame clones and omits some. The table has some 90,000 clones, over 70% seen once. This record comes from a study of cytomegalovirus exposure and HLA in healthy donors. Study summary: Most genotyped donors, around 78% of 300 to 400, had Caucasian-associated genetic ancestry.

Germline CDR1 reads MDHEN; CDR2 reads SYDVKM. V was trimmed by 5 bases and J by 7 bases, leaving 20 bases between them. This CDR3 has 15 amino acids. The V and J genes are TRBV28 and TRBJ1-2, with D perhaps TRBD1 (5 bases). The sequence was obtained from a man between 60 and 70 years old in good health and CMV-seronegative. The sample taken for sequencing was PBMCs. The CDR3 DNA reads TGTGCCAGCAGTCGCCCCGGCGGCAGGGTTGGTGGCTACACCTTC. Protein: CASSRPGGRVGGYTF.